This TCR beta chain was recovered during a study of control samples from healthy donors and cancer patients. The CDR3 runs 17 residues. V was clipped by 5 bases and J by 2 bases; unmatched bases: 10. Germline V gene lookup returns CDR1 LNHDA and CDR2 SQIVND (reference sequence). The table came from immunoSEQ multiplex PCR; TCRdb's copy has only in-frame clones and leaves some out. The table has 97,000 or so clones, 90% to 95% seen once. V usage is TRBV19 and J usage is TRBJ1-5; TRBD1 agrees at 9 bases. The TCR was taken from a woman aged 18 to 35 in good health. Sequenced sample: blood. The CDR3 DNA reads as TGTGCCAGTAGTCCCCCGGACAGGGGATCGGGCAATCAGCCCCAGCATTTT. This translates into CASSPPDRGSGNQPQHF.